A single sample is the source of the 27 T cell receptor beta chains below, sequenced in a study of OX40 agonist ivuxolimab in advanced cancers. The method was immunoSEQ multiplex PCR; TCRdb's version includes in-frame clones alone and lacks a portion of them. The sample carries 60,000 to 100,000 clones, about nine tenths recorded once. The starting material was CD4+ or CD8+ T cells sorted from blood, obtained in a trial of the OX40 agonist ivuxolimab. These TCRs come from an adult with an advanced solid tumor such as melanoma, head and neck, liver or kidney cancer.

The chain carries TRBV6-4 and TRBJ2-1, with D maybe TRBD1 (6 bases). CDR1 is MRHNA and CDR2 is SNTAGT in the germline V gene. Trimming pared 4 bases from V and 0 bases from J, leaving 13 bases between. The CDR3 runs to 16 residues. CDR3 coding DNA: TGTGCCAGCAGTGCTCAAGGACAGAGCTCCTACAATGAGCAGTTCTTC. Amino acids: CASSAQGQSSYNEQFF.

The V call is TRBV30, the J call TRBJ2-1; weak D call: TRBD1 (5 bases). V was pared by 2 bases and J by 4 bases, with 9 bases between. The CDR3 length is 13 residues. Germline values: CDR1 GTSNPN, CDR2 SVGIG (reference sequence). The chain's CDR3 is CAWSPDTYNEQFF. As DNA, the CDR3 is TGTGCCTGGAGTCCGGACACTTACAATGAGCAGTTCTTC. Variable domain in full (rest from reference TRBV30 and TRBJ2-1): SQTIHQWPATLVQPVGSPLSLECTVEGTSNPNLYWYRQAAGRGLQLLFYSVGIGQISSEVPQNLSASRPQDRQFILSSKKLLLSDSGFYLCAWSPDTYNEQFFGPGTRLTVL.

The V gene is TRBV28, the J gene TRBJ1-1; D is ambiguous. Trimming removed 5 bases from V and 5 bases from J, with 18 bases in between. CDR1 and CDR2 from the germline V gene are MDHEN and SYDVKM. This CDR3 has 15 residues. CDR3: CASSPLGRDGTEAFF. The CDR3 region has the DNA TGTGCCAGCAGTCCCCTCGGGAGGGATGGAACTGAAGCTTTCTTT. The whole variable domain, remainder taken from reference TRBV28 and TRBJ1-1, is DVKVTQSSRYLVKRTGEKVFLECVQDMDHENMFWYRQDPGLGLRLIYFSYDVKMKEKGDIPEGYSVSREKKERFSLILESASTNQTSMYLCASSPLGRDGTEAFFGQGTRLTVV.

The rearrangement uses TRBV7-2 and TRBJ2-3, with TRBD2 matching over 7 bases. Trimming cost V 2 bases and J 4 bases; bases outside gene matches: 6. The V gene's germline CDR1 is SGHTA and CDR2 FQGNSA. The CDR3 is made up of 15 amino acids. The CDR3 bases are TGTGCCAGCAGCTTACCGCGGGGGTGGTCAGATACGCAGTATTTT. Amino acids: CASSLPRGWSDTQYF.

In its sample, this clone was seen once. Here the CDR3 reads CASSPPLREGPYNEQFF. The CDR3 bases are TGTGCCAGCAGCCCACCCTTACGGGAGGGCCCTTACAATGAGCAGTTCTTC. The chain couples TRBV7-9 to TRBJ2-1; TRBD2 aligns across 8 bases. This CDR3 region has 17 residues. Germline CDR1 reads SEHNR; CDR2 reads FQNEAQ (reference sequence). The V and J ends lost 5 bases and 4 bases, in that order; junction bases with no gene match: 13.

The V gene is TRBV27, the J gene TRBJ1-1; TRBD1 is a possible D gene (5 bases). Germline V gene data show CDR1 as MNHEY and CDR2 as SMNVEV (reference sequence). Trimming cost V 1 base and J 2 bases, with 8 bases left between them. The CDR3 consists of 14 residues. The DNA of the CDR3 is TGTGCCAGCAGTTTATTGGGGGGAAACACTGAAGCTTTCTTT. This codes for CASSLLGGNTEAFF.

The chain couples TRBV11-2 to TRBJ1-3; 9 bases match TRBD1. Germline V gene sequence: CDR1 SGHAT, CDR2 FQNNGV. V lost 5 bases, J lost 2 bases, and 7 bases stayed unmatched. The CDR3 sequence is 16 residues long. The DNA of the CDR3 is TGTGCCAGCAGCATATTGGGACAGGGAGCTGGAAACACCATATATTTT. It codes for CASSILGQGAGNTIYF.

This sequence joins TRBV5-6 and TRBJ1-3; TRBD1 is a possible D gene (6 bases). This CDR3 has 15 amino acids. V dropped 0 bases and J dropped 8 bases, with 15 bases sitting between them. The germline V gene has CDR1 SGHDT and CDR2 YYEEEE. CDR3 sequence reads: CASSLEGDFRDTIYF. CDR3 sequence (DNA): TGTGCCAGCAGCTTGGAGGGGGACTTCCGAGACACCATATATTTT.

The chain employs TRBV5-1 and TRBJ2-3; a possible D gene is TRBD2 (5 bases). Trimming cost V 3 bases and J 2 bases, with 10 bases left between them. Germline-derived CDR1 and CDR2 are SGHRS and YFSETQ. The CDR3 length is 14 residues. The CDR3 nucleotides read TGCGCCAGCAGCTGGAGCGGTTTCACAGATACGCAGTATTTT. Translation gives CASSWSGFTDTQYF. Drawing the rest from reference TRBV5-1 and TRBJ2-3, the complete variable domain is KAGVTQTPRYLIKTRGQQVTLSCSPISGHRSVSWYQQTPGQGLQFLFEYFSETQRNKGNFPGRFSGRQFSNSRSEMNVSTLELGDSALYLCASSWSGFTDTQYFGPGTRLTVL.

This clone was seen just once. CDR3 coding DNA: TGTGCCTGGAGGATACCCGGGACTAGCGGCTACGAGCAGTACTTC. Its translation: CAWRIPGTSGYEQYF. The V and J genes are TRBV30 and TRBJ2-7; 11 nucleotides align to TRBD2. The CDR3 runs to 15 residues. Trimming took 3 bases from V and 3 from J; bases not matched to a gene: 7. Germline CDR1 and CDR2: GTSNPN and SVGIG (reference sequence).

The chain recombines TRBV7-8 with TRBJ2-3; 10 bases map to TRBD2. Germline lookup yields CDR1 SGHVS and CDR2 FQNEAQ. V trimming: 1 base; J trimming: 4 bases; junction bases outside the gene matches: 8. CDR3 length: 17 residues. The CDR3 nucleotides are TGTGCCAGCAGCTTAGGTGGGGCTAGCGGGAGACCAGATACGCAGTATTTT. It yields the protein CASSLGGASGRPDTQYF.

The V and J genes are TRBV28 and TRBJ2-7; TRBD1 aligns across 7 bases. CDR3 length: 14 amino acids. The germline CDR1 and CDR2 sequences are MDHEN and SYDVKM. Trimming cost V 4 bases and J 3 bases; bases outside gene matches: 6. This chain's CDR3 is CASSSRQGLYEQYF. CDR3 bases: TGTGCCAGCAGTTCGAGACAGGGCCTCTACGAGCAGTACTTC.

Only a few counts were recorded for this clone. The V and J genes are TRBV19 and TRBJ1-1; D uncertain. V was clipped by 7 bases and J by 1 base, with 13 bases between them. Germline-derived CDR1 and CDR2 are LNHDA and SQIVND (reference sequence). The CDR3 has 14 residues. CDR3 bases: TGTGCCAGTACCCACTTCCAAGGGAACACTGAAGCTTTCTTT. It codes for CASTHFQGNTEAFF. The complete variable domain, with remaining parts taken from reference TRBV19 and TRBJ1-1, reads DGGITQSPKYLFRKEGQNVTLSCEQNLNHDAMYWYRQDPGQGLRLIYYSQIVNDFQKGDIAEGYSVSREKKESFPLTVTSAQKNPTAFYLCASTHFQGNTEAFFGQGTRLTVV.

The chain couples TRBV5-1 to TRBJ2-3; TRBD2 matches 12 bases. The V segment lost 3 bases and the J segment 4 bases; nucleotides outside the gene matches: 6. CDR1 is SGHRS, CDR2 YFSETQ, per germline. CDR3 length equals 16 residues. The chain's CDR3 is CASSSRTSGIPDTQYF. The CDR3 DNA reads TGCGCCAGCAGCTCCCGGACTAGCGGGATCCCAGATACGCAGTATTTT.

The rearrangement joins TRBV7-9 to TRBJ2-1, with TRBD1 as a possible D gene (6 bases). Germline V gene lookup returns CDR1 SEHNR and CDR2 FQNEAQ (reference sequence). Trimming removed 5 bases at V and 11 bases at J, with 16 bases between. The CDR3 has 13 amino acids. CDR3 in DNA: TGTGCCAGCAGCGGGGGACCCGACAGGCAGCAGTTCTTC. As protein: CASSGGPDRQQFF.

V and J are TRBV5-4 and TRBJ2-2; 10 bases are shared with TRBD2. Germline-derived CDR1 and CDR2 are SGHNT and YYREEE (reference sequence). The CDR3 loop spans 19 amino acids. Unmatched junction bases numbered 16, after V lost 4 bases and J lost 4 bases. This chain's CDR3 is CASSPREASGSSPTGELFF. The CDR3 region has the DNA TGTGCCAGCAGCCCCCGAGAGGCTAGCGGGAGTAGCCCCACCGGGGAGCTGTTTTTT.

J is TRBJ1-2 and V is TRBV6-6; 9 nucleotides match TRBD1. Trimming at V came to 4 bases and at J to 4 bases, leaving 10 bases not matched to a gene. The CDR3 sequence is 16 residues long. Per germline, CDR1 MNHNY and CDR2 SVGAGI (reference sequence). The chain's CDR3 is CASSSQDRGQPYGYTF. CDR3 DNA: TGTGCCAGCAGTTCCCAGGACAGGGGCCAACCCTATGGCTACACCTTC.

The CDR3 spells CASSWGTGQGTHEQYF. The CDR3 DNA sequence: TGTGCCAGTAGTTGGGGCACGGGACAGGGAACCCACGAGCAGTACTTC. The V and J genes are TRBV19 and TRBJ2-7; TRBD1 agrees at 9 bases. With 5 bases clipped from V and 5 bases from J, the junction kept 13 bases outside the gene matches. Germline V lookup: CDR1 LNHDA, CDR2 SQIVND (reference sequence). CDR3 length equals 16 residues.

Here the CDR3 reads CASSQEAGYGYTF. The CDR3 bases are TGCGCCAGCAGCCAAGAAGCGGGCTATGGCTACACCTTC. The chain joins TRBV4-1 to TRBJ1-2; no clear D. CDR3 length: 13 amino acids. V was pared by 0 bases and J by 4 bases, with 6 bases between. Germline CDR1 is MGHRA and CDR2 is YSYEKL.

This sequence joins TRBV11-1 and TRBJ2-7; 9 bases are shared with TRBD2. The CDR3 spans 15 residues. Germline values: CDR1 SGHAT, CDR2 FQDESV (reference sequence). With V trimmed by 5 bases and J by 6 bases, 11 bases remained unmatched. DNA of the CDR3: TGTGCCAGCAGCCTCAGCGGGAGGAGGCTTACCGAGCAGTACTTC. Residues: CASSLSGRRLTEQYF.

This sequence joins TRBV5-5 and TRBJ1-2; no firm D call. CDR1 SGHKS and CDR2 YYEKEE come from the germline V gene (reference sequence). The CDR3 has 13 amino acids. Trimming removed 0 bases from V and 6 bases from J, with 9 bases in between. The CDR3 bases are TGTGCCAGCAGCTTGGTAGGGAGCGATGGCTACACCTTC. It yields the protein CASSLVGSDGYTF.

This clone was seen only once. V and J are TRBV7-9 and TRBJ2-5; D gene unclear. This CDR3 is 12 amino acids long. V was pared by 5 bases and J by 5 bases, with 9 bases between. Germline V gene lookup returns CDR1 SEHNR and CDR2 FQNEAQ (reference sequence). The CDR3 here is CASSPLGETQYF. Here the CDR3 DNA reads TGTGCCAGCAGCCCCCTAGGGGAGACCCAGTACTTC.

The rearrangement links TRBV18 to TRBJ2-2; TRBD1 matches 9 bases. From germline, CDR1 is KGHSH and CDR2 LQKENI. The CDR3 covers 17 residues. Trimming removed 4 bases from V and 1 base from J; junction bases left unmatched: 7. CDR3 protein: CASSLTVGQGNTGELFF. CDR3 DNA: TGTGCCAGCTCACTCACCGTGGGACAGGGGAACACCGGGGAGCTGTTTTTT.

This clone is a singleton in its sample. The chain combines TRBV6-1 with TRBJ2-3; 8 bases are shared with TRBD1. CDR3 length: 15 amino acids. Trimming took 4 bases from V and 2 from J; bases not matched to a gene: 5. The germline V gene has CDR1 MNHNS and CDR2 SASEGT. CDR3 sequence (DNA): TGTGCCAGCAGTGTTGACAGGGGACTCACAGATACGCAGTATTTT. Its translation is CASSVDRGLTDTQYF.

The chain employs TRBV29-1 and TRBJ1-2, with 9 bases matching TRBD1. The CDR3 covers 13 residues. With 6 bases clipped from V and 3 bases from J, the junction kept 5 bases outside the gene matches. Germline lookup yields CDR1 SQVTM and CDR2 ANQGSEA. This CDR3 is CSVGGQGHYGYTF. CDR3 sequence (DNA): TGCAGCGTCGGGGGACAGGGACACTATGGCTACACCTTC.

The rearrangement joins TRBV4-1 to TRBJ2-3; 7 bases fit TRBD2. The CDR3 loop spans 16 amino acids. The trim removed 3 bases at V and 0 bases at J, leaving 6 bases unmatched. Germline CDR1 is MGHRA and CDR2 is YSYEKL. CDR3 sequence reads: CASSQLAAASTDTQYF. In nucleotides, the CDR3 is TGCGCCAGCAGCCAGCTAGCGGCCGCAAGCACAGATACGCAGTATTTT.

The CDR3 region is CASSRRQGYNEKLFF. The DNA for the CDR3 is TGTGCCAGCAGCCGAAGACAGGGGTATAATGAAAAACTGTTTTTT. The chain employs TRBV5-5 and TRBJ1-4; 8 nucleotides line up with TRBD1. The J segment lost 4 bases and the V segment lost 4 bases, leaving 6 bases of the junction unmatched. The CDR3 is 15 residues long. Germline CDR1 reads SGHKS; CDR2 reads YYEKEE (reference sequence).